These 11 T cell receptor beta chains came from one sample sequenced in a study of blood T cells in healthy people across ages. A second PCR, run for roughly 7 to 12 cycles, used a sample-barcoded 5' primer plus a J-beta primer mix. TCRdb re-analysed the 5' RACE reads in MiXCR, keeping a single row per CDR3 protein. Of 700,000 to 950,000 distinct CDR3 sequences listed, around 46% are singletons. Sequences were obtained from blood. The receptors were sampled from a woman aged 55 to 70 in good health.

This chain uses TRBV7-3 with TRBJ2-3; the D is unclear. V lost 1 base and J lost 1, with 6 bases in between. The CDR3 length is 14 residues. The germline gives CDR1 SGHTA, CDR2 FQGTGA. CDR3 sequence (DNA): TGTGCCAGCAGCTTAAGGCGCGGCACAGATACGCAGTATTTT. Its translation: CASSLRRGTDTQYF. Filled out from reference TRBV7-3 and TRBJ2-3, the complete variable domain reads GAGVSQTPSNKVTEKGKYVELRCDPISGHTALYWYRQSLGQGPEFLIYFQGTGAADDSGLPNDRFFAVRPEGSVSTLKIQRTERGDSAVYLCASSLRRGTDTQYFGPGTRLTVL.

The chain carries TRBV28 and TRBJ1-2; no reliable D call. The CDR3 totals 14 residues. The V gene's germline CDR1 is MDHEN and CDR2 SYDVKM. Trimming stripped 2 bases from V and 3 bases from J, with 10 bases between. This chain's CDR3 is CASSLRAADYGYTF. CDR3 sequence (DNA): TGTGCCAGCAGTTTACGGGCAGCTGACTATGGCTACACCTTC.

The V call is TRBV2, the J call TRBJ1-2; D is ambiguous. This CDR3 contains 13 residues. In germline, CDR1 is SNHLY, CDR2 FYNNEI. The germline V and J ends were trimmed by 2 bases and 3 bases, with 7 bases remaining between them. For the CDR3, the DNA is TGTGCCAGCAGTGAACACGGGGACTATGGCTACACCTTC. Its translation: CASSEHGDYGYTF.

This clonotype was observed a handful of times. The CDR3 loop reads CSVAGGSQDQPQHF. The CDR3 DNA reads TGCAGCGTTGCTGGGGGTAGTCAGGATCAGCCCCAGCATTTT. J is TRBJ1-5 and V is TRBV29-1; D might be TRBD1 (5 bases). The CDR3 extends over 14 amino acids. The V end lost 4 bases, the J end lost 5 bases, and 15 bases lay between the germline ends. Germline V gives CDR1 SQVTM, CDR2 ANQGSEA.

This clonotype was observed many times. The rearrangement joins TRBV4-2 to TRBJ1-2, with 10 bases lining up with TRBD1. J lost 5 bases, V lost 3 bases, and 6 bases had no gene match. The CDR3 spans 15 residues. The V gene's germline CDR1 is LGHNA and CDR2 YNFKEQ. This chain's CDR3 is CASSQDAGQGYGYTF. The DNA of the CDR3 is TGTGCCAGCAGCCAGGACGCGGGACAGGGGTATGGCTACACCTTC.

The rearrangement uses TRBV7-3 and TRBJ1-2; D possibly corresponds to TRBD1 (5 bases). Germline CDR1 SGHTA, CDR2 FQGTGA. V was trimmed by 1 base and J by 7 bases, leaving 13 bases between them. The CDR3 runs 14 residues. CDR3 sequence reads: CASSLRGDGGGYTF. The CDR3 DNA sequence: TGTGCCAGCAGCTTAAGGGGAGACGGGGGTGGCTACACCTTC. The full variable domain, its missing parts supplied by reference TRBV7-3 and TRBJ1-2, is GAGVSQTPSNKVTEKGKYVELRCDPISGHTALYWYRQSLGQGPEFLIYFQGTGAADDSGLPNDRFFAVRPEGSVSTLKIQRTERGDSAVYLCASSLRGDGGGYTFGSGTRLTVV.

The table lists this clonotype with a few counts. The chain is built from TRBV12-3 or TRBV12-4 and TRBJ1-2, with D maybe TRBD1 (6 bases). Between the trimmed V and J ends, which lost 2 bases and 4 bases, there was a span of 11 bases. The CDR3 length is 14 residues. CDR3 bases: TGTGCCAGCAGTTTACAGGGGTCGCTCTATGGCTACACCTTC. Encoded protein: CASSLQGSLYGYTF.

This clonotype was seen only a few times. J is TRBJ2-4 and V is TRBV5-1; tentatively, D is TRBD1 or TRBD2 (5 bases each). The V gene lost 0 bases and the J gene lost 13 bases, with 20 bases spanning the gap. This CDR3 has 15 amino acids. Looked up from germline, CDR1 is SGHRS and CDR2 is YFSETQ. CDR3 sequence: CASSLGGAETWEQYF. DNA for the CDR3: TGCGCCAGCAGCTTGGGGGGCGCGGAGACTTGGGAGCAGTACTTC. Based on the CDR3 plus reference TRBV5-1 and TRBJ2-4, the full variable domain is KAGVTQTPRYLIKTRGQQVTLSCSPISGHRSVSWYQQTPGQGLQFLFEYFSETQRNKGNFPGRFSGRQFSNSRSEMNVSTLELGDSALYLCASSLGGAETWEQYFGAGTRLSVL.

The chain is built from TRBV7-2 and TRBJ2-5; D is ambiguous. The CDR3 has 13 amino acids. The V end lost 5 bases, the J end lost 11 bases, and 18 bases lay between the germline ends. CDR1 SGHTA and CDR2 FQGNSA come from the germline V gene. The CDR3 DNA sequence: TGTGCCAGCAGCCCCTCCAATAGCAATGAGCAGTACTTC. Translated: CASSPSNSNEQYF.

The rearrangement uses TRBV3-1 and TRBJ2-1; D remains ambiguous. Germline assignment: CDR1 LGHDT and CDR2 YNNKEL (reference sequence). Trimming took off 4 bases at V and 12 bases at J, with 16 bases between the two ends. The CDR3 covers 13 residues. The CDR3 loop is CASSRPGGVVQFF. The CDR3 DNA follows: TGTGCCAGCAGCCGACCAGGTGGGGTGGTGCAGTTCTTC.

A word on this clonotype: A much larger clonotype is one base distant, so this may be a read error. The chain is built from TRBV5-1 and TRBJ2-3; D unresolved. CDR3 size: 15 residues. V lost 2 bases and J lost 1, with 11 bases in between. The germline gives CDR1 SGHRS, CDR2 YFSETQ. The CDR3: CASSLSYSCTDTQYF. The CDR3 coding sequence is TGCGCCAGCAGCTTATCCTACAGTTGCACAGATACGCAGTATTTT.